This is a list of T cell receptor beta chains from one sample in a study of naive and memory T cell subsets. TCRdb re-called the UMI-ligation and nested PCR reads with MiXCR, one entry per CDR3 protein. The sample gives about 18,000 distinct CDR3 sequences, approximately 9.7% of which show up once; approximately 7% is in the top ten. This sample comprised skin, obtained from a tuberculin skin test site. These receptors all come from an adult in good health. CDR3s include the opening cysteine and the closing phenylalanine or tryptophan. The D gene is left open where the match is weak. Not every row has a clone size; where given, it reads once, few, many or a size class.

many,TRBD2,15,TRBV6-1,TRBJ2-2,CASSELAGGAGELFF,TGTGCCAGCAGTGAACTAGCGGGAGGAGCCGGGGAGCTGTTTTTT
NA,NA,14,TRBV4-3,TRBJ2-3,CASSQLTRGDTQYF,TGCGCCAGCAGCCAATTAACTCGGGGGGATACGCAGTATTTT
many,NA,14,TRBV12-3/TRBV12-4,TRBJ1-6,CASSTLPPGLPLHF,TGTGCCAGCAGCACGCTTCCGCCGGGCCTACCCCTCCACTTT
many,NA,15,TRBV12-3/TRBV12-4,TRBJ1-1,CASSTRLQGNTEAFF,TGTGCCAGCAGTACCCGATTACAGGGGAACACTGAAGCTTTCTTT
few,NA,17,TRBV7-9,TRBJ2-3,CASSPGETSFRGDTQYF,TGTGCCAGCAGCCCAGGAGAGACTAGCTTTAGGGGGGATACGCAGTATTTT
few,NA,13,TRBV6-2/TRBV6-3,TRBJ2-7,CASQKVGIDEQYF,TGTGCCAGCCAAAAGGTTGGTATCGACGAGCAGTACTTC
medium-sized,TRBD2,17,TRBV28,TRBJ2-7,CASSLGLAGVARYEQYF,TGTGCCAGCAGTTTGGGCCTAGCGGGAGTCGCCCGCTACGAGCAGTACTTC
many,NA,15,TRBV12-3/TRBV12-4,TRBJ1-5,CASSLAWTDYQPQHF,TGTGCCAGCAGCCTGGCCTGGACAGATTATCAGCCCCAGCATTTT
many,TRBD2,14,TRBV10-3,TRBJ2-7,CATQSGTSSYEQYF,TGTGCCACGCAATCCGGGACTAGTAGTTACGAGCAGTACTTC
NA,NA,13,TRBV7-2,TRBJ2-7,CASSWYDSYEQYF,TGTGCCAGCAGTTGGTACGACTCCTACGAGCAGTACTTC
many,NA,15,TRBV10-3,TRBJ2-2,CAIRRTGGETGELFF,TGTGCCATCAGACGAACAGGTGGTGAGACCGGGGAGCTGTTTTTT
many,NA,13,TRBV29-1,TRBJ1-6,CSVGSSYNSPLHF,TGCAGCGTTGGGAGCTCCTATAATTCACCCCTCCACTTT
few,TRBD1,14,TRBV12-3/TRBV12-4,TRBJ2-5,CASRWDRTGETQYF,TGTGCCAGCAGATGGGACAGGACCGGGGAGACCCAGTACTTC
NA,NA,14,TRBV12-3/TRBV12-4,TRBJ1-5,CASSTSTGNQPQHF,TGTGCCAGCAGTACGAGTACAGGGAATCAGCCCCAGCATTTT
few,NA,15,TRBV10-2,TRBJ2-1,CASSVLRLTDNEQFF,TGCGCCAGCAGTGTCTTGCGGTTGACCGACAATGAGCAGTTCTTC
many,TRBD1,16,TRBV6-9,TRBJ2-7,CASKEGKPGQYYEQYF,TGTGCCAGCAAGGAAGGAAAACCGGGACAGTACTACGAGCAGTACTTC
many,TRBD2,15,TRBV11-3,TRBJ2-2,CASSLSGSHTGELFF,TGTGCCAGCAGCCTTAGCGGGAGCCACACCGGGGAGCTGTTTTTT
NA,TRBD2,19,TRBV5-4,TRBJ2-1,CASSLVPIGTSGSYNEQFF,TGTGCCAGCAGCTTGGTTCCCATCGGGACTAGCGGGAGCTACAATGAGCAGTTCTTC
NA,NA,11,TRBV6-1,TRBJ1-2,CASSVFRGYTF,TGTGCCAGCAGTGTGTTTCGTGGCTACACCTTC
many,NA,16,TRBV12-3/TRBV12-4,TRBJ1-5,CASSARGKGGNQPQHF,TGTGCCAGCAGTGCCAGAGGGAAGGGTGGCAATCAGCCCCAGCATTTT
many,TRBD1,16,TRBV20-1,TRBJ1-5,CSATSPGTGGNQPQHF,TGCAGTGCCACTAGCCCCGGGACAGGGGGTAATCAGCCCCAGCATTTT
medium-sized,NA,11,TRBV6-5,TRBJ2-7,CASTQGSEQYF,TGTGCCAGCACCCAGGGAAGCGAGCAGTACTTC